One and the same sample provided the 17 T cell receptor beta chains below, sequenced in a study of blood T cell repertoires in COVID-19. The table came from immunoSEQ multiplex PCR; TCRdb's copy has only in-frame clones and leaves some out. Altogether 300,000 to 400,000 clones are present, around nine tenths being singletons, with the ten largest covering roughly 5%. The sample consisted of PBMCs or T cells enriched from blood (not recorded which). The origin of the receptors is a man aged 60 to 75 who had recovered from COVID-19.

V and J are TRBV28 and TRBJ2-4; D is possibly TRBD1 (5 bases). The V end lost 5 bases, the J end lost 7 bases, and 21 bases lay between the germline ends. CDR1 and CDR2 (germline): MDHEN, SYDVKM. The CDR3 loop spans 16 amino acids. This CDR3 is CASSDRRTPQSNIQYF. The CDR3 region has the DNA TGTGCCAGCAGTGACCGCCGGACACCCCAAAGTAACATTCAGTACTTC. The full variable domain, in which reference TRBV28 and TRBJ2-4 provide the parts outside the CDR3, is DVKVTQSSRYLVKRTGEKVFLECVQDMDHENMFWYRQDPGLGLRLIYFSYDVKMKEKGDIPEGYSVSREKKERFSLILESASTNQTSMYLCASSDRRTPQSNIQYFGAGTRLSVL.

The rearrangement uses TRBV6-1 and TRBJ1-5; D remains ambiguous. The V and J ends lost 1 base and 3 bases respectively, with 10 bases between them. CDR3 length: 15 amino acids. The germline V gene has CDR1 MNHNS and CDR2 SASEGT. CDR3 DNA sequence: TGTGCCAGCAGTGAAGGCAGTACCCTCAATCAGCCCCAGCATTTT. It translates to CASSEGSTLNQPQHF.

This chain uses TRBV19 with TRBJ1-3; 8 bases match TRBD1. This CDR3 contains 14 residues. CDR1 is LNHDA and CDR2 is SQIVND in the germline V gene (reference sequence). The J segment lost 3 bases and the V segment lost 8 bases, leaving 6 bases of the junction unmatched. In nucleotides, the CDR3 is TGTGCCAGTCTAGACAGGGGATTTGGAAACACCATATATTTT. Translating gives CASLDRGFGNTIYF.

The rearrangement joins TRBV14 to TRBJ2-2; tentatively, D is TRBD2 (5 bases). Germline CDR1 reads SGHDN; CDR2 reads FVKESK. V was cut by 0 bases and J by 4 bases, with 9 bases left in between. The CDR3 loop spans 15 amino acids. The DNA for the CDR3 is TGTGCCAGCAGCCAAGATCAGCGGCCCACCGGGGAGCTGTTTTTT. Residues: CASSQDQRPTGELFF.

CDR3 region: CASSSRGLVSQPQHF. The CDR3 DNA sequence: TGTGCCAGCAGCTCTCGGGGGTTAGTAAGTCAGCCCCAGCATTTT. This chain links TRBV5-6 with TRBJ1-5, with a tentative D call TRBD1 (5 bases). The CDR3 length is 15 residues. V lost 3 bases and J 6 bases, leaving 16 bases between the germline ends. In germline, CDR1 is SGHDT, CDR2 YYEEEE.

The CDR3, as DNA: TGCGCCAGCGGACAGTTAAATTCACCCCTCCACTTT. The encoded protein is CASGQLNSPLHF. V gene TRBV10-2 combines with J gene TRBJ1-6; a possible D gene is TRBD1 (6 bases). Trimming took 8 bases from V and 7 from J, leaving 9 bases between them. Per germline, CDR1 WSHSY and CDR2 SAAADI. The CDR3 length is 12 residues.

The chain uses TRBV28 and TRBJ2-3, with no clear D. The V and J ends lost 2 bases and 2 bases respectively, with 8 bases between them. Germline V gene lookup returns CDR1 MDHEN and CDR2 SYDVKM. The CDR3 is made up of 14 amino acids. DNA of the CDR3: TGTGCCAGCAGTTTACTTACAGCCACAGATACGCAGTATTTT. This gives the protein CASSLLTATDTQYF.

The chain uses TRBV28 and TRBJ2-1, with 9 bases aligning to TRBD1. Looked up from germline, CDR1 is MDHEN and CDR2 is SYDVKM. The CDR3 is 13 amino acids. The J segment lost 4 bases and the V segment lost 10 bases, leaving 5 bases of the junction unmatched. The CDR3 DNA reads as TGTGCCATAGGACAGGGGCGATACAATGAGCAGTTCTTC. The encoded protein is CAIGQGRYNEQFF.

The rearrangement joins TRBV6-5 to TRBJ2-1, with TRBD1 matching over 9 bases. The V and J ends lost 1 base and 4 bases, in that order; junction bases with no gene match: 5. The V gene's germline CDR1 is MNHEY and CDR2 SVGAGI. The CDR3 consists of 16 residues. The CDR3 region is CASSYWTGVSYNEQFF. The DNA for the CDR3 is TGTGCCAGCAGTTACTGGACAGGGGTCTCTTACAATGAGCAGTTCTTC.

The chain has TRBV24-1 and TRBJ1-5; D might be TRBD1 (6 bases). Looked up from germline, CDR1 is KGHDR and CDR2 is SFDVKD. The CDR3 totals 15 residues. V lost 3 bases and J 0 bases, leaving 8 bases between the germline ends. For the CDR3, the DNA is TGTGCCACCAGTGATCACAGGGATAGCAATCAGCCCCAGCATTTT. This encodes CATSDHRDSNQPQHF.

This chain joins TRBV14 and TRBJ2-7; tentative D call: TRBD2 (6 bases). Per germline, CDR1 SGHDN and CDR2 FVKESK. V lost 1 base to trimming and J lost 5 bases, with 18 bases between them. The CDR3 loop spans 16 amino acids. CDR3 protein: CASSQVLASEGNEQYF. The CDR3 bases are TGTGCCAGCAGCCAAGTGCTGGCTAGCGAGGGGAACGAGCAGTACTTC.

The V and J genes are TRBV11-2 and TRBJ1-5; a weak D match, TRBD1 (6 bases). Germline CDR1 SGHAT, CDR2 FQNNGV. The CDR3 sequence is 15 residues long. V was shortened by 1 base and J by 4 bases, with 11 bases between the two germline ends. CDR3 nucleotide sequence: TGTGCCAGCAGCTTAGCTGGACAGACAAATCAGCCCCAGCATTTT. It codes for CASSLAGQTNQPQHF. Based on the CDR3 plus reference TRBV11-2 and TRBJ1-5, the full variable domain is EAGVAQSPRYKIIEKRQSVAFWCNPISGHATLYWYQQILGQGPKLLIQFQNNGVVDDSQLPKDRFSAERLKGVDSTLKIQPAKLEDSAVYLCASSLAGQTNQPQHFGDGTRLSIL.

This chain uses TRBV5-1 with TRBJ2-1; 8 bases line up with TRBD1. Unmatched junction bases numbered 4, after V lost 2 bases and J lost 6 bases. The CDR3 contains 14 residues. The V gene's germline CDR1 is SGHRS and CDR2 YFSETQ. CDR3 amino acids: CASSFLDRGNEQFF. CDR3 in DNA: TGCGCCAGCAGCTTTTTAGACAGGGGCAATGAGCAGTTCTTC.

V gene TRBV3-1 (or the pseudogene TRBV3-2) combines with J gene TRBJ2-2, with D unresolved. The CDR3 has 14 amino acids. The V end lost 4 bases, the J end lost 1 base, and 7 bases lay between the germline ends. Looked up from germline, CDR1 is LGHDT and CDR2 is YNNKEL (reference sequence). CDR3: CASSPLRNTGELFF. Written as DNA, the CDR3 is TGTGCCAGCAGCCCTTTGCGGAACACCGGGGAGCTGTTTTTT.

The chain links TRBV3-1 (or the pseudogene TRBV3-2) to TRBJ1-1; unclear D gene. Per the germline V gene, CDR1 is LGHDT and CDR2 is YNNKEL (reference sequence). The CDR3 runs to 13 residues. The germline V and J ends were trimmed by 1 base and 1 base, with 4 bases remaining between them. The CDR3 DNA sequence: TGTGCCAGCAGCCAAGCCCAGAACACTGAAGCTTTCTTT. Protein product: CASSQAQNTEAFF.

The V gene is TRBV28, the J gene TRBJ2-7; 7 nucleotides match TRBD1. The CDR3 sequence is 15 residues long. The germline CDR1 and CDR2 sequences are MDHEN and SYDVKM. V was clipped by 5 bases and J by 0 bases; unmatched bases: 7. CDR3 sequence reads: CASSATGAISYEQYF. In DNA, the CDR3 is TGTGCCAGCAGTGCTACAGGGGCTATCTCCTACGAGCAGTACTTC.

As for this clone: Additional DNA sequences in this sample encode the identical CDR3. This chain connects TRBV6-5 to TRBJ1-1; D remains ambiguous. V lost 2 bases, J lost 5 bases, and 12 bases lay in between. CDR1 MNHEY and CDR2 SVGAGI come from the germline V gene. The CDR3 extends over 14 amino acids. Here the CDR3 reads CASSYKGRGTEAFF. In DNA, the CDR3 is TGTGCCAGCAGTTACAAGGGTCGGGGTACTGAAGCTTTCTTT.